The 32 T cell receptor beta chains given below trace back to one sample, sequenced in a study of blood T cell repertoires in COVID-19. Assay: immunoSEQ multiplex PCR; the TCRdb copy retains only in-frame clones and omits some. The table has roughly 260,000 clones, about 87% seen once. Source material: peripheral blood. Source of these receptors: a man in his 60s who had recovered from COVID-19.

The chain carries TRBV20-1 and TRBJ2-2; 10 bases fit TRBD2. Germline values: CDR1 DFQATT, CDR2 SNEGSKA (reference sequence). V was pared by 3 bases and J by 5 bases, with 9 bases of the junction left unmatched. The CDR3 sequence is 16 residues long. The CDR3 DNA sequence: TGCAGTGCTAGTGAGCGGGGGGGCCTGGGAACCGGGGAGCTGTTTTTT. It translates to CSASERGGLGTGELFF.

This clone was counted only a few times. The chain couples TRBV7-9 to TRBJ1-1; the D is unclear. From germline, CDR1 is SEHNR and CDR2 FQNEAQ (reference sequence). The CDR3 sequence is 13 residues long. Trimming pared 5 bases from V and 6 bases from J, leaving 13 bases between. CDR3 in DNA: TGTGCCAGCAGCAACCCAGGCTCCCCTGAAGCTTTCTTT. Translation: CASSNPGSPEAFF.

The gene calls are TRBV4-1 and TRBJ2-7, with 12 bases identical to TRBD2. The CDR3 length is 19 residues. Germline lookup yields CDR1 MGHRA and CDR2 YSYEKL. After removal of 0 bases from V and 0 bases from J, the junction contained 9 bases not matched to a gene. As DNA, the CDR3 is TGCGCCAGCAGCCAAGATGGGCTAGCGGGGGGGCAGAGCTCCTACGAGCAGTACTTC. It is translated as CASSQDGLAGGQSSYEQYF.

The chain has TRBV24-1 and TRBJ1-2; TRBD1 is a possible D gene (5 bases). Trimming cost V 8 bases and J 7 bases, with 16 bases left between them. CDR3 length: 13 amino acids. The germline V gene has CDR1 KGHDR and CDR2 SFDVKD. Here the CDR3 DNA reads TGTGCCACCAAAGGAGGGGAGAGAGGTGGCTACACCTTC. Encoded protein: CATKGGERGGYTF.

V usage is TRBV3-1 (or the pseudogene TRBV3-2) and J usage is TRBJ1-2; 8 bases match TRBD1. The V segment lost 6 bases and the J segment 7 bases; nucleotides outside the gene matches: 7. The germline V gene encodes CDR1 LGHDT and CDR2 YNNKEL (reference sequence). This CDR3 has 13 residues. CDR3 region: CASRDRGGSGYTF. CDR3 DNA sequence: TGTGCCAGCAGAGACAGGGGAGGTAGTGGCTACACCTTC.

The genes are TRBV2 and TRBJ1-1, with 7 bases fitting TRBD1. Losses at the gene ends were 4 bases for V and 3 bases for J; bases not matched to a gene: 2. This CDR3 region has 13 residues. Germline CDR1 reads SNHLY; CDR2 reads FYNNEI. The chain's CDR3 is CASSVRGDTEAFF. The CDR3 DNA reads TGTGCCAGCAGTGTCAGGGGGGACACTGAAGCTTTCTTT.

This chain uses TRBV6-2 or TRBV6-3 with TRBJ2-1; 12 bases agree with TRBD2. Unmatched junction bases numbered 7, after V lost 4 bases and J lost 0 bases. The CDR3 consists of 18 residues. CDR1 and CDR2 from the germline V gene are MNHEY and SVGEGT. CDR3 sequence: CASSSRTSGASSYNEQFF. The CDR3 DNA sequence: TGTGCCAGCAGTTCCCGGACTAGCGGGGCTAGCTCCTACAATGAGCAGTTCTTC.

The chain combines TRBV19 with TRBJ1-6; D may be TRBD1 (6 bases). This CDR3 is built from 15 residues. CDR1 LNHDA and CDR2 SQIVND come from the germline V gene (reference sequence). Trimming shortened V by 4 bases and J by 9 bases, and 16 bases separated the two germline ends. CDR3 sequence: CASSTGGGAVSPLHF. CDR3 DNA sequence: TGTGCCAGTAGTACCGGCGGGGGGGCAGTTTCACCCCTCCACTTT.

The gene calls are TRBV7-9 and TRBJ1-2; D gene unclear. Germline CDR1 reads SEHNR; CDR2 reads FQNEAQ (reference sequence). The V gene lost 2 bases and the J gene lost 0 bases, with 7 bases spanning the gap. The CDR3 consists of 14 residues. CDR3 nucleotide sequence: TGTGCCAGCAGCTTACCGGTCACTAACTATGGCTACACCTTC. Its translation: CASSLPVTNYGYTF. The full variable domain, completed using reference TRBV7-9 and TRBJ1-2, is DTGVSQNPRHKITKRGQNVTFRCDPISEHNRLYWYRQTLGQGPEFLTYFQNEAQLEKSRLLSDRFSAERPKGSFSTLEIQRTEQGDSAMYLCASSLPVTNYGYTFGSGTRLTVV.

This chain joins TRBV5-4 and TRBJ1-4; D possibly corresponds to TRBD1 (6 bases). V was trimmed by 4 bases and J by 14 bases, leaving 27 bases between them. The CDR3 sequence is 16 residues long. CDR1 SGHNT and CDR2 YYREEE come from the germline V gene (reference sequence). The CDR3 protein is CASSQEGTRRGKGLFF. The DNA for the CDR3 is TGTGCCAGCAGCCAAGAAGGGACACGGCGAGGTAAAGGGCTGTTTTTT.

This clone has a single count. The chain joins TRBV11-2 to TRBJ2-3; 8 positions agree with TRBD2. Germline CDR1 and CDR2: SGHAT and FQNNGV. V trimming: 2 bases; J trimming: 3 bases; junction bases outside the gene matches: 7. This CDR3 has 16 residues. CDR3 protein: CASSLWSPGGTDTQYF. The DNA for the CDR3 is TGTGCCAGCAGCTTATGGAGCCCGGGGGGGACAGATACGCAGTATTTT. The full variable domain, in which reference TRBV11-2 and TRBJ2-3 provide the parts outside the CDR3, is EAGVAQSPRYKIIEKRQSVAFWCNPISGHATLYWYQQILGQGPKLLIQFQNNGVVDDSQLPKDRFSAERLKGVDSTLKIQPAKLEDSAVYLCASSLWSPGGTDTQYFGPGTRLTVL.

This chain uses TRBV25-1 with TRBJ1-2; TRBD1 matches 9 bases. Germline V gene data show CDR1 as MGHDK and CDR2 as SYGVNS. This CDR3 comprises 15 residues. The J segment lost 7 bases and the V segment lost 7 bases, leaving 13 bases of the junction unmatched. The CDR3 reads CASMGTGSGVGGYTF. CDR3 nucleotides: TGTGCCAGCATGGGGACAGGGTCCGGGGTGGGTGGCTACACCTTC.

The rearrangement links TRBV5-4 to TRBJ1-2; no clear D. Germline CDR1 reads SGHNT; CDR2 reads YYREEE (reference sequence). The CDR3 covers 14 residues. Trimming stripped 0 bases from V and 4 bases from J, with 10 bases between. CDR3 nucleotide sequence: TGTGCCAGCAGCTTGGACGGCGAGGGCTATGGCTACACCTTC. As protein: CASSLDGEGYGYTF.

In its sample, this clone was seen once. The chain is built from TRBV5-4 and TRBJ2-7; D is possibly TRBD1 (6 bases). This CDR3 is 13 amino acids long. Trimming cost V 2 bases and J 7 bases, with 13 bases left between them. Germline values: CDR1 SGHNT, CDR2 YYREEE (reference sequence). The CDR3 loop reads CASSFDRLKEQYF. CDR3 coding DNA: TGTGCCAGCAGCTTTGACAGGCTCAAGGAGCAGTACTTC.

The rearrangement uses TRBV6-5 and TRBJ1-2; TRBD1 matches 8 bases. Per the germline V gene, CDR1 is MNHEY and CDR2 is SVGAGI. This CDR3 has 14 residues. V trimming: 7 bases; J trimming: 4 bases; junction bases outside the gene matches: 8. The CDR3, as DNA: TGTGCCAGCACCAGACAGGGGCGTTCCTATGGCTACACCTTC. Translation gives CASTRQGRSYGYTF.

Worth noting for this clone: The sample has other DNA sequences that encode this CDR3 too. V usage is TRBV27 and J usage is TRBJ1-5; TRBD1 matches 10 bases. The V gene's germline CDR1 is MNHEY and CDR2 SMNVEV (reference sequence). The CDR3 has 15 amino acids. The V gene end was trimmed by 5 bases and the J gene end by 4 bases; junction bases not matched to a gene: 5. CDR3 in amino acids: CASSPPGQGNQPQHF. The CDR3 nucleotides read TGTGCCAGCAGTCCCCCGGGACAGGGGAATCAGCCCCAGCATTTT.

The count of this clone is one. The V and J genes are TRBV7-3 and TRBJ2-5; D is uncertain. The CDR3 has 14 amino acids. Between the trimmed V and J ends, which lost 2 bases and 4 bases, there was a span of 11 bases. Per germline, CDR1 SGHTA and CDR2 FQGTGA. For the CDR3, the DNA is TGTGCCAGCAGCTTATCTGCTAGAGCAGAGACCCAGTACTTC. It yields the protein CASSLSARAETQYF. Full variable domain (outside the CDR3, taken from reference TRBV7-3 and TRBJ2-5): GAGVSQTPSNKVTEKGKYVELRCDPISGHTALYWYRQSLGQGPEFLIYFQGTGAADDSGLPNDRFFAVRPEGSVSTLKIQRTERGDSAVYLCASSLSARAETQYFGPGTRLLVL.

The rearrangement uses TRBV4-1 and TRBJ1-5, with D perhaps matching TRBD1 (6 bases). The CDR3 consists of 14 residues. Germline V gene data show CDR1 as MGHRA and CDR2 as YSYEKL. With 3 bases removed from V and 11 bases from J, the gap between germline ends came to 17 bases. The CDR3 DNA reads TGCGCCAGCAGCCACCCCGGGGGGCTCGGGTCCCAGCATTTT. It is translated as CASSHPGGLGSQHF.

The rearrangement joins TRBV5-4 to TRBJ2-6; 9 positions match TRBD1. V gave up 10 bases and J gave up 0 bases; unmatched junction bases: 8. This CDR3 is 16 amino acids long. Germline V gives CDR1 SGHNT, CDR2 YYREEE (reference sequence). The CDR3 sequence: CAVTTGGFSGANVLTF. The CDR3 DNA follows: TGTGCCGTGACTACAGGGGGCTTCTCTGGGGCCAACGTCCTGACTTTC. Drawing the rest from reference TRBV5-4 and TRBJ2-6, the complete variable domain is ETGVTQSPTHLIKTRGQQVTLRCSSQSGHNTVSWYQQALGQGPQFIFQYYREEENGRGNFPPRFSGLQFPNYSSELNVNALELDDSALYLCAVTTGGFSGANVLTFGAGSRLTVL.

This clone was seen a handful of times. The genes are TRBV19 and TRBJ1-1; the match to TRBD1 covers 11 bases. J was trimmed by 4 bases and V by 2 bases; bases with no gene match: 3. The CDR3 spans 15 residues. Germline V gene data show CDR1 as LNHDA and CDR2 as SQIVND (reference sequence). The DNA for the CDR3 is TGTGCCAGTAGTATAACCGGGACAGGGGGCACTGAAGCTTTCTTT. Its protein is CASSITGTGGTEAFF.

The J gene is TRBJ2-1, the V gene TRBV24-1; D perhaps matches TRBD2 (5 bases). The germline V gene has CDR1 KGHDR and CDR2 SFDVKD. The CDR3 consists of 13 residues. Deletions cut 5 bases from V and 7 bases from J, with 11 bases between. The CDR3: CATSAFPGNEQFF. CDR3 DNA sequence: TGTGCCACCAGTGCCTTCCCGGGGAATGAGCAGTTCTTC.

This rearrangement joins TRBV19 to TRBJ1-6, with 8 nucleotides matching TRBD1. The CDR3 consists of 13 residues. The V segment lost 7 bases and the J segment 11 bases; nucleotides outside the gene matches: 7. Germline CDR1 and CDR2: LNHDA and SQIVND (reference sequence). CDR3 in DNA: TGTGCCAGTAAACCAGGGGGCGATACACCCCTCCACTTT. This encodes CASKPGGDTPLHF.

The rearrangement joins TRBV5-1 to TRBJ2-3, with TRBD2 matching 11 bases. The germline gives CDR1 SGHRS, CDR2 YFSETQ. This CDR3 has 17 amino acids. V was pared by 3 bases and J by 6 bases, with 12 bases of the junction left unmatched. The CDR3 reads CASSSFLAGGPSDTQYF. The CDR3 DNA reads TGCGCCAGCAGCTCTTTTTTAGCGGGGGGGCCATCTGATACGCAGTATTTT.

This clone was seen only once. The chain has TRBV7-3 and TRBJ2-1; no definite D call. This CDR3 comprises 13 residues. Trimming left V 5 bases short and J 3 bases short, with 8 bases between. Germline CDR1 reads SGHTA; CDR2 reads FQGTGA. The CDR3: CASSGPSYNEQFF. DNA for the CDR3: TGTGCCAGCAGCGGGCCGAGCTACAATGAGCAGTTCTTC.

This clone was seen a few times. This chain connects TRBV20-1 to TRBJ1-1; 7 bases are shared with TRBD1. Per the germline V gene, CDR1 is DFQATT and CDR2 is SNEGSKA (reference sequence). CDR3 length: 11 amino acids. This chain's CDR3 is CSIQGTTEAFF. The CDR3 nucleotides read TGCAGCATACAGGGGACCACTGAAGCTTTCTTT.

This clone showed up just once. The rearrangement uses TRBV5-6 and TRBJ1-6; 10 bases match TRBD1. The CDR3 sequence is 13 residues long. Germline lookup yields CDR1 SGHDT and CDR2 YYEEEE. The ends lost 5 bases at V and 14 bases at J; junction bases unmatched: 7. The CDR3 DNA sequence: TGTGCCAGCAGTTATGGACAGGGGGAAACCCTCCACTTT. Translated: CASSYGQGETLHF. Full variable domain (outside the CDR3, taken from reference TRBV5-6 and TRBJ1-6): DAGVTQSPTHLIKTRGQQVTLRCSPKSGHDTVSWYQQALGQGPQFIFQYYEEEERQRGNFPDRFSGHQFPNYSSELNVNALLLGDSALYLCASSYGQGETLHFGNGTRLTVT.

The CDR3 here is CASSPGAGAQVTTDTQYF. The DNA of the CDR3 is TGTGCCAGCAGCCCCGGGGCAGGGGCTCAAGTAACCACAGATACGCAGTATTTT. The chain uses TRBV7-9 and TRBJ2-3, with D possibly being TRBD1 (6 bases). Germline values: CDR1 SEHNR, CDR2 FQNEAQ (reference sequence). The CDR3 has 18 residues. Trimming cost V 5 bases and J 2 bases, with 23 bases left between them. Using reference TRBV7-9 and TRBJ2-3 for the parts outside the CDR3, the full variable domain is DTGVSQNPRHKITKRGQNVTFRCDPISEHNRLYWYRQTLGQGPEFLTYFQNEAQLEKSRLLSDRFSAERPKGSFSTLEIQRTEQGDSAMYLCASSPGAGAQVTTDTQYFGPGTRLTVL.

This rearrangement joins TRBV9 to TRBJ1-2, with 10 bases fitting TRBD1. Germline V gives CDR1 SGDLS, CDR2 YYNGEE. V shed 7 bases and J 7 bases; nucleotides not matched to a gene: 13. There are 15 residues in the CDR3. Written as DNA, the CDR3 is TGTGCCAGCCGCCGTTGGGGACAGGGGTCTGGTGGCTACACCTTC. As protein: CASRRWGQGSGGYTF.

This chain uses TRBV3-1 (or the pseudogene TRBV3-2) with TRBJ2-3; TRBD2 matches at 13 bases. The J segment lost 6 bases and the V segment lost 4 bases, leaving 10 bases of the junction unmatched. The CDR3 totals 17 residues. Germline CDR1 is LGHDT and CDR2 is YNNKEL (reference sequence). CDR3 in DNA: TGTGCCAGCAGCCTCCCTCCACTAGCGGGGGGGTCCGATACGCAGTATTTT. Its protein product is CASSLPPLAGGSDTQYF.

This clone was seen just once. This specimen includes other DNA sequences encoding the same CDR3. V is TRBV24-1 and J is TRBJ2-1, with TRBD1 identical over 11 bases. Per germline, CDR1 KGHDR and CDR2 SFDVKD. V trimming: 3 bases; J trimming: 6 bases; junction bases outside the gene matches: 3. The CDR3 is 15 amino acids. CDR3 sequence reads: CATSDGGTGGNEQFF. CDR3 sequence (DNA): TGTGCCACCAGTGATGGGGGGACAGGGGGCAATGAGCAGTTCTTC.

The CDR3 DNA reads TGTGCCAGCAAGAGGGCGCAGGGGAATCAGCCCCAGCATTTT. The encoded protein is CASKRAQGNQPQHF. The V and J genes are TRBV27 and TRBJ1-5; TRBD1 is a possible D gene (6 bases). CDR3 length equals 14 residues. V lost 7 bases, J lost 4 bases, and 14 bases lay in between. Germline-derived CDR1 and CDR2 are MNHEY and SMNVEV (reference sequence).

The V and J genes are TRBV7-2 and TRBJ2-3; D remains unclear. V lost 1 base, J lost 0 bases, and 11 bases lay in between. Germline V gene lookup returns CDR1 SGHTA and CDR2 FQGNSA. There are 16 residues in the CDR3. The CDR3 reads CASSLGYYPSTDTQYF. The CDR3 nucleotides read TGTGCCAGCAGCTTAGGGTACTATCCTAGCACAGATACGCAGTATTTT. Variable domain in full (rest from reference TRBV7-2 and TRBJ2-3): GAGVSQSPSNKVTEKGKDVELRCDPISGHTALYWYRQSLGQGLEFLIYFQGNSAPDKSGLPSDRFSAERTGGSVSTLTIQRTQQEDSAVYLCASSLGYYPSTDTQYFGPGTRLTVL.